The 22 T cell receptor beta chains in this list originate from one sample, sequenced in a study of control samples from healthy donors and cancer patients. Only in-frame clones appear in the TCRdb table, and some are missing; sequencing was by immunoSEQ multiplex PCR. The profile shows approximately 100,000 clones, about 89% of them singletons. Source material: blood. The receptor set was obtained from a man aged 25-45 years in good health.

This CDR3 reads CASSYSKGPYNEQFF. The DNA of the CDR3 is TGTGCCAGCAGTTACTCGAAAGGGCCCTACAATGAGCAGTTCTTC. The chain recombines TRBV6-5 with TRBJ2-1; no firm D call. This CDR3 comprises 15 residues. Looked up from germline, CDR1 is MNHEY and CDR2 is SVGAGI. V was clipped by 0 bases and J by 2 bases, with 8 bases between them.

The rearrangement links TRBV2 to TRBJ1-3; no definite D call. Germline loops: CDR1 SNHLY, CDR2 FYNNEI. Trimming cost V 4 bases and J 1 base, with 5 bases left between them. The CDR3 spans 13 residues. The CDR3 sequence is CASSGESGNTIYF. The CDR3, as DNA: TGTGCCAGCAGTGGGGAGTCTGGAAACACCATATATTTT.

The genes are TRBV6-5 and TRBJ1-2; perhaps TRBD1 as D (5 bases). This CDR3 region has 14 residues. V lost 8 bases and J 3 bases, leaving 16 bases between the germline ends. Germline CDR1 is MNHEY and CDR2 is SVGAGI. CDR3 amino acids: CASGRAWGDYGYTF. In DNA form, the CDR3 reads TGTGCCAGCGGGCGCGCGTGGGGGGACTATGGCTACACCTTC.

The chain links TRBV5-5 to TRBJ1-4, with D uncertain. Deletions cut 2 bases from V and 4 bases from J, with 3 bases between. The CDR3 spans 12 residues. Germline V gives CDR1 SGHKS, CDR2 YYEKEE (reference sequence). The CDR3 is CASSFLNEKLFF. The CDR3 DNA follows: TGTGCCAGCAGCTTTCTTAATGAAAAACTGTTTTTT.

This chain joins TRBV9 and TRBJ1-1, with D possibly TRBD1 on 5 matching bases. The germline V gene encodes CDR1 SGDLS and CDR2 YYNGEE. This CDR3 has 16 residues. With 1 base removed from V and 4 bases from J, the gap between germline ends came to 17 bases. This chain's CDR3 is CASSVTPTPGRTEAFF. The DNA for the CDR3 is TGTGCCAGCAGCGTAACCCCGACCCCGGGGCGCACTGAAGCTTTCTTT.

The V gene is TRBV24-1, the J gene TRBJ1-6; no clear D gene. The germline V and J ends were trimmed by 4 bases and 9 bases, with 24 bases remaining between them. The CDR3 contains 18 residues. The V gene's germline CDR1 is KGHDR and CDR2 SFDVKD. This CDR3 reads CATSDPIRLKLGSSPLHF. DNA of the CDR3: TGTGCCACCAGTGACCCCATCAGACTGAAACTAGGTAGTTCACCCCTCCACTTT.

The rearrangement joins TRBV2 to TRBJ2-7; 11 bases align to TRBD1. The V gene's germline CDR1 is SNHLY and CDR2 FYNNEI. Germline trimming cut 5 bases from V and 9 bases from J; bases unmatched to any gene: 9. This CDR3 spans 14 amino acids. CDR3 sequence: CASSRTGGAVGQYV. Written as DNA, the CDR3 is TGTGCCAGCAGTAGGACAGGGGGCGCGGTAGGGCAGTACGTC.

This chain connects TRBV10-2 to TRBJ2-7, with 9 bases fitting TRBD1. Losses at the gene ends were 7 bases for V and 5 bases for J; bases not matched to a gene: 6. CDR1 and CDR2 from the germline V gene are WSHSY and SAAADI. The CDR3 loop spans 13 amino acids. CDR3 bases: TGCGCCAGCACGCGGGACAGGGCCCACGAGCAGTACTTC. It is translated as CASTRDRAHEQYF.

The chain recombines TRBV27 with TRBJ2-5; 8 positions agree with TRBD2. The ends lost 5 bases at V and 2 bases at J; junction bases unmatched: 7. From germline, CDR1 is MNHEY and CDR2 SMNVEV (reference sequence). The CDR3 runs to 15 residues. The CDR3 loop reads CASSPGIAGQETQYF. The CDR3 nucleotides read TGTGCCAGCAGTCCCGGCATAGCGGGGCAAGAGACCCAGTACTTC.

This clone was seen a single time. The chain employs TRBV6-5 and TRBJ2-2; no clear D. Trimming left V 6 bases short and J 3 bases short, with 11 bases between. The CDR3 is 14 amino acids. The germline V gene encodes CDR1 MNHEY and CDR2 SVGAGI. CDR3 DNA sequence: TGTGCCAGCAGGCAGCCGAGCGACACCGGGGAGCTGTTTTTT. Translated, it gives CASRQPSDTGELFF.

The rearrangement uses TRBV7-9 and TRBJ1-1; 8 bases are a match to TRBD1. The V gene's germline CDR1 is SEHNR and CDR2 FQNEAQ (reference sequence). The V and J ends lost 2 bases and 7 bases, in that order; junction bases with no gene match: 9. This CDR3 comprises 15 residues. The CDR3 DNA reads TGTGCCAGCAGCTTAATAAGGCAGGGGGCAGGTGAAGCTTTCTTT. Translated: CASSLIRQGAGEAFF.

This clone appeared a single time. This chain links TRBV20-1 with TRBJ2-2; 9 positions match TRBD2. The CDR3 runs to 15 residues. Germline V lookup: CDR1 DFQATT, CDR2 SNEGSKA (reference sequence). The junction had 8 bases not matched to a gene; V was cut back by 3 bases and J by 6 bases. CDR3 protein: CSASLRGGAAGELFF. CDR3 DNA sequence: TGCAGTGCTAGTTTACGCGGGGGGGCCGCCGGGGAGCTGTTTTTT.

This clone was detected once. The chain employs TRBV30 and TRBJ2-1; 7 bases map to TRBD1. Trimming at V came to 7 bases and at J to 6 bases, leaving 15 bases not matched to a gene. The germline gives CDR1 GTSNPN, CDR2 SVGIG (reference sequence). The CDR3 length is 15 residues. The CDR3 sequence is CASSATGFTPNEQFF. The CDR3 DNA reads as TGTGCCTCCTCCGCGACAGGGTTTACCCCCAATGAGCAGTTCTTC.

This chain uses TRBV7-9 with TRBJ1-5; D remains unclear. This CDR3 is 13 amino acids long. V was clipped by 2 bases and J by 1 base, with 3 bases between them. Germline V gene sequence: CDR1 SEHNR, CDR2 FQNEAQ (reference sequence). The CDR3 region has the DNA TGTGCCAGCAGCTTAACCAGCAATCAGCCCCAGCATTTT. As protein: CASSLTSNQPQHF.

Comment on this clone: A read error may account for a junction end that differs from germline. This chain uses TRBV6-5 with TRBJ1-6, with 8 bases aligning to TRBD1. Germline-derived CDR1 and CDR2 are MNHEY and SVGAGI. The CDR3 has 15 amino acids. The chain's CDR3 is CASSSRTGYSSPLHF. In DNA, the CDR3 is TGTGCCAGCAGTTCACGGACAGGGTATAGTTCACCCCTCCACTTT.

The V and J genes are TRBV29-1 and TRBJ1-1, with TRBD1 matching 9 bases. Losses at the gene ends were 5 bases for V and 4 bases for J; bases not matched to a gene: 2. The length of the CDR3 is 12 residues. Germline V gene data show CDR1 as SQVTM and CDR2 as ANQGSEA. CDR3 nucleotide sequence: TGCAGCGTTTCGGACAGGGGCACTGAAGCTTTCTTT. Translated, it gives CSVSDRGTEAFF. The whole variable domain, remainder taken from reference TRBV29-1 and TRBJ1-1, is SAVISQKPSRDICQRGTSLTIQCQVDSQVTMMFWYRQQPGQSLTLIATANQGSEATYESGFVIDKFPISRPNLTFSTLTVSNMSPEDSSIYLCSVSDRGTEAFFGQGTRLTVV.

The V and J genes are TRBV12-5 and TRBJ2-7; 8 nucleotides align to TRBD2. Trimming took 0 bases from V and 6 from J; bases not matched to a gene: 7. This CDR3 comprises 15 residues. Germline V gene data show CDR1 as LGHNT and CDR2 as FRNRAP. CDR3 region: CASGLVVGRASEQYF. The CDR3 DNA reads TGTGCTAGTGGTTTGGTAGTCGGGAGGGCCTCCGAGCAGTACTTC.

The J gene is TRBJ2-3, the V gene TRBV7-2; 8 bases agree with TRBD1. Germline V gene data show CDR1 as SGHTA and CDR2 as FQGNSA. CDR3 length equals 17 residues. Trimming took 5 bases from V and 6 from J; bases not matched to a gene: 16. The CDR3 reads CASSPPSLDRAVDTQYF. The CDR3 nucleotides are TGTGCCAGCAGCCCCCCATCTCTGGACAGGGCGGTCGATACGCAGTATTTT.

This clone was detected only once. This rearrangement joins TRBV20-1 to TRBJ2-2; 10 nucleotides line up with TRBD1. The ends lost 3 bases at V and 6 bases at J; junction bases unmatched: 7. CDR3 size: 15 residues. Germline V gene data show CDR1 as DFQATT and CDR2 as SNEGSKA (reference sequence). This chain's CDR3 is CSASMTGGRAGELFF. In nucleotides, the CDR3 is TGCAGTGCTAGTATGACAGGGGGCCGGGCCGGGGAGCTGTTTTTT.

The rearrangement joins TRBV6-2 or TRBV6-3 to TRBJ2-2; TRBD2 is a possible D gene (5 bases). V lost 0 bases and J 3 bases, leaving 11 bases between the germline ends. Germline CDR1 MNHEY, CDR2 SVGEGT. This CDR3 has 16 amino acids. CDR3 sequence: CASSYSLEEYTGELFF. The CDR3 DNA reads as TGTGCCAGCAGTTACTCCTTGGAGGAATACACCGGGGAGCTGTTTTTT.

The chain has TRBV12-5 and TRBJ1-1; D may be TRBD1 (6 bases). The length of the CDR3 is 15 residues. Germline CDR1 reads LGHNT; CDR2 reads FRNRAP. The V end was cut by 6 bases, the J end by 5 bases, with 19 bases between. CDR3 in DNA: TGTGCTAGTGGCCGAGGACAGCCGGGTGAGACTGAAGCTTTCTTT. Its protein product is CASGRGQPGETEAFF.

The chain combines TRBV27 with TRBJ2-5; 12 nucleotides line up with TRBD2. V shed 5 bases and J 2 bases; nucleotides not matched to a gene: 18. CDR3 length: 20 amino acids. In germline, CDR1 is MNHEY, CDR2 SMNVEV (reference sequence). The CDR3 sequence is CASSPYGASGRAVGQETQYF. CDR3 nucleotides: TGTGCCAGCAGTCCTTATGGGGCTAGCGGGAGGGCCGTGGGACAAGAGACCCAGTACTTC.